This TCR beta chain originates from a study of T cell repertoires in cytomegalovirus infection. Study-wide context: Well-studied HLA-B-restricted epitopes and recently identified HLA-C-restricted epitopes of CMV were both used in the study. Public TCR beta signatures indicated both CMV infection and matching HLA type. General observations from the study: The study found HLA-C-restricted CMV-specific TCR beta clonotypes dominating the ex vivo response. The cumulative frequency of public TCR beta families identified carriers of CMV plus the relevant HLA.

This clonotype turned up a few times. Antigen specificity is unknown. Germline trimming cut 4 bases from V and 6 bases from J; bases unmatched to any gene: 3. The CDR3 has 12 amino acids. Per germline, CDR1 SEHNR and CDR2 FQNEAQ (reference sequence). TCRdb passed the reads through MiXCR, listing each CDR3 protein once. Among 100,000 to 150,000 distinct CDR3 sequences, 32% were seen once, and the ten largest hold roughly three fifths. This clonotype originated in a human donor in good health (CMV status not recorded). Some clones in this sample may be carry-over from other donors' samples. The chain links TRBV7-9 to TRBJ2-7; 7 bases are shared with TRBD1. This specimen consisted of CD8+ T cells from cultured PBMCs, obtained from culture after CMV antigen stimulation. This chain's CDR3 is CASSYWTGEQYF. CDR3 bases: TGTGCCAGCAGCTACTGGACAGGCGAGCAGTACTTC.